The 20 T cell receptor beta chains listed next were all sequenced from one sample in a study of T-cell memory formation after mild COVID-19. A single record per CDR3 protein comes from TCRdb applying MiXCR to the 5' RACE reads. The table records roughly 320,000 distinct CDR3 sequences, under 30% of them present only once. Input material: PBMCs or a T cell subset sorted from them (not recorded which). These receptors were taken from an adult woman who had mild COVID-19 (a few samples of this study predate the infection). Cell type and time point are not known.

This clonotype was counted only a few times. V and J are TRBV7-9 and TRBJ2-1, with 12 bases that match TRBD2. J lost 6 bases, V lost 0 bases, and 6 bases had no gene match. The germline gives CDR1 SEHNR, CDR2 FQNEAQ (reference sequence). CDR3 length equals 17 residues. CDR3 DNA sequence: TGTGCCAGCAGCTTAGCTCCACTAGCGGGAGGCAGCAATGAGCAGTTCTTC. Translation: CASSLAPLAGGSNEQFF.

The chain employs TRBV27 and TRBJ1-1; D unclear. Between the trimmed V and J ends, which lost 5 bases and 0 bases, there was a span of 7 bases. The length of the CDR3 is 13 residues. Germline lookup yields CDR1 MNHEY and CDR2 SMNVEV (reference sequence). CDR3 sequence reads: CASSETLNTEAFF. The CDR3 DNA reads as TGTGCCAGCAGTGAAACCCTGAACACTGAAGCTTTCTTT.

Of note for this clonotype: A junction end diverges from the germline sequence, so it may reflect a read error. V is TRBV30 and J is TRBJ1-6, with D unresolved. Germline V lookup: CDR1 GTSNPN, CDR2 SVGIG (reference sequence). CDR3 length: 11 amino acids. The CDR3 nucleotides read TGTGCCTGGAGTACCCCGGATGGAGCCCTCTTT. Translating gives CAWSTPDGALF.

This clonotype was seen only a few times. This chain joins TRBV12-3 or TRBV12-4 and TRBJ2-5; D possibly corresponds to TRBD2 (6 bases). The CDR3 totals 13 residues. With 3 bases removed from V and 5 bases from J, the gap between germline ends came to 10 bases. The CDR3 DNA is TGTGCCAGCAGTTTGTCGGGGGTGGAGACCCAGTACTTC. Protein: CASSLSGVETQYF.

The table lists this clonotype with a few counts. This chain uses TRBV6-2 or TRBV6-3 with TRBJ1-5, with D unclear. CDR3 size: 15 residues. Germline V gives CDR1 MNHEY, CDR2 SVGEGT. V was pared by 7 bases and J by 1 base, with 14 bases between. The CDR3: CASIGAGHSNQPQHF. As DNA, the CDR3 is TGTGCCAGCATAGGTGCGGGTCACAGCAATCAGCCCCAGCATTTT.

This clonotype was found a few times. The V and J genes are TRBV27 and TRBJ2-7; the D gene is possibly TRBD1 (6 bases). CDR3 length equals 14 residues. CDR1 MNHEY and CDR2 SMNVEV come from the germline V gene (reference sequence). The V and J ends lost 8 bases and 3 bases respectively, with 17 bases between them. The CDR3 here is CASEGHFPFYEQYF. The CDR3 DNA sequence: TGTGCCAGCGAGGGACATTTTCCCTTCTACGAGCAGTACTTC.

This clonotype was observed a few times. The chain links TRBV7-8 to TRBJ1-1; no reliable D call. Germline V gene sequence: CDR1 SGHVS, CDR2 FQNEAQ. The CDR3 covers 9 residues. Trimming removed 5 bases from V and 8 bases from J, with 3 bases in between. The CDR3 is CASSPEAFF. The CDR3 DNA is TGTGCCAGCAGCCCAGAAGCTTTCTTT.

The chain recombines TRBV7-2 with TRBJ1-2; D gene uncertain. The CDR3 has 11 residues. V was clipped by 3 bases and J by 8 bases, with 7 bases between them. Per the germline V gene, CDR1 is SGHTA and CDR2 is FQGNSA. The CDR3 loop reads CASSLSGGYTF. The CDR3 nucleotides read TGTGCCAGCAGCTTGTCGGGGGGCTACACCTTC. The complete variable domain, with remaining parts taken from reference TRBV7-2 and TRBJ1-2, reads GAGVSQSPSNKVTEKGKDVELRCDPISGHTALYWYRQSLGQGLEFLIYFQGNSAPDKSGLPSDRFSAERTGGSVSTLTIQRTQQEDSAVYLCASSLSGGYTFGSGTRLTVV.

In DNA, the CDR3 is TGTGCCAGCAGCGGTAGTGGCCCATCCTACGAGCAGTACTTC. Its protein product is CASSGSGPSYEQYF. The rearrangement links TRBV9 to TRBJ2-7; D remains ambiguous. The CDR3 covers 14 residues. The V end lost 3 bases, the J end lost 1 base, and 11 bases lay between the germline ends. Germline V gene sequence: CDR1 SGDLS, CDR2 YYNGEE.

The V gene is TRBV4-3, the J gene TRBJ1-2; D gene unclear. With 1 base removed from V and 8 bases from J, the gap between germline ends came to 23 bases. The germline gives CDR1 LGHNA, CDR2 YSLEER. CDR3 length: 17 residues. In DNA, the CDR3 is TGCGCCAGCAGCCAAGGAACTCCGGGCCCACCTTCGGGGGGCTACACCTTC. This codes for CASSQGTPGPPSGGYTF.

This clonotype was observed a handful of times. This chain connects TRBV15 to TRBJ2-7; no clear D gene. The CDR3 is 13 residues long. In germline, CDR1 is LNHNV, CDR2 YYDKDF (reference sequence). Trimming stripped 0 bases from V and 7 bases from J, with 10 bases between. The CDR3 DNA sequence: TGTGCCACCAGCAGAGATTCATGGAGAGAGCAGTACTTC. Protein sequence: CATSRDSWREQYF.

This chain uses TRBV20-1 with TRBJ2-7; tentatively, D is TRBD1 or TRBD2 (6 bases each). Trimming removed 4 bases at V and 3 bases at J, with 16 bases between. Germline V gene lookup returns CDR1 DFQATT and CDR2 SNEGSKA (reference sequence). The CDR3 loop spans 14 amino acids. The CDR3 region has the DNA TGCAGTGCTAAGAGGGGGGAGGAGAGCTACGAGCAGTACTTC. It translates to CSAKRGEESYEQYF.

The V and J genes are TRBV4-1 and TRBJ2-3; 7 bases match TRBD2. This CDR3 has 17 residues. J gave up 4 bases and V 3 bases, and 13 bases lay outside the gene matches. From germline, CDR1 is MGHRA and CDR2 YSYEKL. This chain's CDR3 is CASSHAFSGLAADTQYF. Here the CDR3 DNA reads TGCGCCAGCAGCCATGCCTTTAGCGGGCTGGCGGCAGATACGCAGTATTTT.

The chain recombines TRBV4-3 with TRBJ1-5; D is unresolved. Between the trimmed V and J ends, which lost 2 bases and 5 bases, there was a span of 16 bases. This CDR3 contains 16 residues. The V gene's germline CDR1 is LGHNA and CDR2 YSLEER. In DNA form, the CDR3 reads TGCGCCAGCAGCCAAAGTGGAAGAGCTCCCTATCAGCCCCAGCATTTT. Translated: CASSQSGRAPYQPQHF.

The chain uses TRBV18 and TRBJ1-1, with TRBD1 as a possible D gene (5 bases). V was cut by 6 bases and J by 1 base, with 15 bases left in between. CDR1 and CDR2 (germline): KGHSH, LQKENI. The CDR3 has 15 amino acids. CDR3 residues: CASSPSQGRNTEAFF. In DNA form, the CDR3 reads TGTGCCAGCTCTCCAAGCCAGGGTAGGAACACTGAAGCTTTCTTT. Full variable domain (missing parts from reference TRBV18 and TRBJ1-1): NAGVMQNPRHLVRRRGQEARLRCSPMKGHSHVYWYRQLPEEGLKFMVYLQKENIIDESGMPKERFSAEFPKEGPSILRIQQVVRGDSAAYFCASSPSQGRNTEAFFGQGTRLTVV.

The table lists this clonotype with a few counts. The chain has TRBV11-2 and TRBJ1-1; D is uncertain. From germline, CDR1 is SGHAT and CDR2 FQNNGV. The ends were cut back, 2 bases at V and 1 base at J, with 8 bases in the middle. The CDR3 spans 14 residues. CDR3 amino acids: CASSLLTANTEAFF. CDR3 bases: TGTGCCAGCAGCTTACTTACAGCGAACACTGAAGCTTTCTTT. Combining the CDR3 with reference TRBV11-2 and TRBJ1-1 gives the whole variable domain EAGVAQSPRYKIIEKRQSVAFWCNPISGHATLYWYQQILGQGPKLLIQFQNNGVVDDSQLPKDRFSAERLKGVDSTLKIQPAKLEDSAVYLCASSLLTANTEAFFGQGTRLTVV.

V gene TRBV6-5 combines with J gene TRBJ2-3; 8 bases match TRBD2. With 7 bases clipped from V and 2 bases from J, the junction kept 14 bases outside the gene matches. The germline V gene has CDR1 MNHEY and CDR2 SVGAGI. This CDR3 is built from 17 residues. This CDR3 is CASTQRRGVLNTDTQYF. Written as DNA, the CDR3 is TGTGCCAGCACCCAACGGCGGGGGGTCCTAAACACAGATACGCAGTATTTT.

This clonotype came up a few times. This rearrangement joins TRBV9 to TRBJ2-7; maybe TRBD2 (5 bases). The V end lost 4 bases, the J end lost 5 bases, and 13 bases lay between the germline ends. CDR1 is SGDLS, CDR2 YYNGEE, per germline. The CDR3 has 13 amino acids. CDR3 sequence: CASSKEQTNEQYF. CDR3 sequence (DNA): TGTGCCAGCAGCAAGGAGCAGACTAACGAGCAGTACTTC.

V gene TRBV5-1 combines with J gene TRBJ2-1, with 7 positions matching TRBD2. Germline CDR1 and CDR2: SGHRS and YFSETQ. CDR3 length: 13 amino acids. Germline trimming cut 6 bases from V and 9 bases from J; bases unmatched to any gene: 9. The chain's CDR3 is CASTLGAGTEQFF. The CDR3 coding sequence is TGCGCCAGCACTTTGGGAGCGGGAACTGAGCAGTTCTTC.

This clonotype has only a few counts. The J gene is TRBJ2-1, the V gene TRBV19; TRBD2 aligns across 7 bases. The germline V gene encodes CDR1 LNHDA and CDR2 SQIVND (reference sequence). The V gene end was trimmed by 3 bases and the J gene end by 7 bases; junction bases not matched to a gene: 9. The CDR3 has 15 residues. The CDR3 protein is CASSIPTSALNEQFF. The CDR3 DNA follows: TGTGCCAGTAGTATCCCAACTAGCGCCCTAAATGAGCAGTTCTTC.